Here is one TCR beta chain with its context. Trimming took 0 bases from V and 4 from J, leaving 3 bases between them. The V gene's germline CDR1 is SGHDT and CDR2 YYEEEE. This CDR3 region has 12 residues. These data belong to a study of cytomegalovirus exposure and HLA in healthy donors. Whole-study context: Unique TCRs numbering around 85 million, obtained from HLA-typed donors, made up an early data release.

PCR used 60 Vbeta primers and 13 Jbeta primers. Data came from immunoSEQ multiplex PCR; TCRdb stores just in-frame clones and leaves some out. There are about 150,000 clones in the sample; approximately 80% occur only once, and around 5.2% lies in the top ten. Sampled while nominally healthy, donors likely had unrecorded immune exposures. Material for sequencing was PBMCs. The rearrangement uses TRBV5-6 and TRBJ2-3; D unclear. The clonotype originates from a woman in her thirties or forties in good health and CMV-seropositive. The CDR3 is CASSLVSDTQYF. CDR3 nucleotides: TGTGCCAGCAGCTTGGTCTCAGATACGCAGTATTTT.